Included here is one T cell receptor (beta chain) sequence, with context. What it recognizes is unknown. This record comes from a study of high-grade serous ovarian cancer treatment subgroups. The wider study: On average, more than 14,000 reads and 6,000 to 7,500 unique TCR beta rearrangements were obtained per sample. Findings and caveats of the study: CDR1 and CDR2 were left unanalyzed; analyses focused on CDR3. Same-patient tumor repertoires overlapped at roughly 0.095 to 0.8; different patients barely overlapped.

The CDR3 loop spans 13 amino acids. Trimming took off 3 bases at V and 5 bases at J, with 10 bases between the two ends. CDR1 and CDR2 from the germline V gene are SGHRS and YFSETQ. Tumor samples were taken before definitive surgery or chemotherapy. Some clones are missing from TCRdb's copy, which holds only in-frame ones; the method was immunoSEQ multiplex PCR. The table records roughly 20,000 clones, about three quarters of them present only once. The V gene is TRBV5-1, the J gene TRBJ2-3, with a tentative D call TRBD1 (6 bases). This TCR derives from a human donor with high-grade serous ovarian cancer. The sequenced sample was tumor tissue. CDR3 sequence: CASSSLTGDTQYF. CDR3 bases: TGCGCCAGCAGCTCCCTGACAGGAGATACGCAGTATTTT.